The entry below gives a single T cell receptor beta chain sequence along with its context. Its specificity is unknown. The CDR3 is 11 amino acids. Trimming stripped 4 bases from V and 7 bases from J, with 2 bases between. Germline lookup yields CDR1 SEHNR and CDR2 FQNEAQ (reference sequence). Libraries were prepared by immunoSEQ multiplex PCR; TCRdb keeps only in-frame clonotypes and omits some of them. The sample consists of about 120,000 clones, 80% to 95% of them appearing once. The data derive from a study of siplizumab effects on memory and regulatory T cells. General study findings and limits: Naive T cells were seen as more diverse than memory cells and as major alloresponse contributors. Alloreactive sequences traceable to unstimulated CD4+ memory cells were significantly reduced by siplizumab.

Sequencing was done on a sample of CD4+ T cells sorted from blood. The chain has TRBV7-9 and TRBJ1-6; D remains ambiguous. The sequence derives from a human donor in good health. The CDR3 DNA is TGTGCCAGCAGCTCCAATTCACCCCTCCACTTT. Protein product: CASSSNSPLHF.